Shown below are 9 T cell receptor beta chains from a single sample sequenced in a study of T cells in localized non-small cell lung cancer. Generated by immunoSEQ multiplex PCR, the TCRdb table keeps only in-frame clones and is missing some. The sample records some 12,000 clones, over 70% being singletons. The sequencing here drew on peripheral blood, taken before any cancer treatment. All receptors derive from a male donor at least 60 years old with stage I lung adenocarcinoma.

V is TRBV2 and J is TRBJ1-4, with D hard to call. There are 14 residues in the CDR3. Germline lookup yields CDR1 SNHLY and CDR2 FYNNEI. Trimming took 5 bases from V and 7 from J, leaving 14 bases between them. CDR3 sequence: CASSFDEGREKLFF. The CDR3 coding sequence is TGTGCCAGCAGTTTTGACGAAGGCCGTGAAAAACTGTTTTTT.

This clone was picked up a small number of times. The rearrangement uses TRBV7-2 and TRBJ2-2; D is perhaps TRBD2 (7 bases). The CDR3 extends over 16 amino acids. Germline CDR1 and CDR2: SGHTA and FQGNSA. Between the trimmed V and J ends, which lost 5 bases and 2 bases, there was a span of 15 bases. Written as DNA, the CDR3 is TGTGCCAGCAGCGACCCCGGGGGGCCTAACACCGGGGAGCTGTTTTTT. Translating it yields CASSDPGGPNTGELFF.

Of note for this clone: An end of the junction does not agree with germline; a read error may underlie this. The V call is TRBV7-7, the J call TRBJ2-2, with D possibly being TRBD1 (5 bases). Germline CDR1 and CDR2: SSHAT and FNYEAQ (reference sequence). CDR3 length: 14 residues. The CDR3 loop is CASSPDRNTGELFF. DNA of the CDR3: TGTGCTAGCAGCCCAGACAGGAACACCGGGGAGCTGTTTTTT.

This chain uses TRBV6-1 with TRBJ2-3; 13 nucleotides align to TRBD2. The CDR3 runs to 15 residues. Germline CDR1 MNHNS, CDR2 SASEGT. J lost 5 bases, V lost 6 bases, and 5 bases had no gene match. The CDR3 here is CASSGLAGEVDTQYF. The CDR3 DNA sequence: TGTGCCAGCAGCGGACTAGCGGGAGAGGTAGATACGCAGTATTTT.

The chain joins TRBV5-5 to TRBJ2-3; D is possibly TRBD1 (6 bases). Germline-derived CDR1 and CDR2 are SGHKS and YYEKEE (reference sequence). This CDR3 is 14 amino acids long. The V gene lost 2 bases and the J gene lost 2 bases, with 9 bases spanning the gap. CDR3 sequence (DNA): TGTGCCAGCAGCTTTCAGGGGTCCACAGATACGCAGTATTTT. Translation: CASSFQGSTDTQYF.

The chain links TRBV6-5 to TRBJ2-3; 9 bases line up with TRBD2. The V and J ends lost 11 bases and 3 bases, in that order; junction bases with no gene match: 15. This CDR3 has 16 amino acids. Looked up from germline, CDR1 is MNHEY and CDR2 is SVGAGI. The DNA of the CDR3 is TGTGCCTCCAGTTTTGAGCGGGAGGTCTGGACAGATACGCAGTATTTT. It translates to CASSFEREVWTDTQYF.

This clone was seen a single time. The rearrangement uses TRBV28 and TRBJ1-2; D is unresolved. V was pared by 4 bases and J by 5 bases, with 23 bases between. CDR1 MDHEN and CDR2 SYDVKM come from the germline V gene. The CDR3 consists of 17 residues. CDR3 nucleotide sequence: TGTGCCAGCAGTTCCCCCCAGGCGTCCCATTATAAGTATGGCTACACCTTC. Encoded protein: CASSSPQASHYKYGYTF.

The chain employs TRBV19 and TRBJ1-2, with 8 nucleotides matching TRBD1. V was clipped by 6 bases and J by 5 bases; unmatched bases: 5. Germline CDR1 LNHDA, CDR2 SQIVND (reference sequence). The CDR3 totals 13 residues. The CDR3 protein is CASSRDRRYGYTF. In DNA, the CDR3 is TGTGCCAGTAGCCGGGACAGGAGGTATGGCTACACCTTC. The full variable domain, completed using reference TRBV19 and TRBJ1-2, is DGGITQSPKYLFRKEGQNVTLSCEQNLNHDAMYWYRQDPGQGLRLIYYSQIVNDFQKGDIAEGYSVSREKKESFPLTVTSAQKNPTAFYLCASSRDRRYGYTFGSGTRLTVV.

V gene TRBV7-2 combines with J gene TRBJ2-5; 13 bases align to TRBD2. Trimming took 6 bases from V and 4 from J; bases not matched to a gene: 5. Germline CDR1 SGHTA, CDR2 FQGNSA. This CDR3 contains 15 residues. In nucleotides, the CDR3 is TGTGCCAGCAGGCGGACTAGCGGGAGTCGAGAGACCCAGTACTTC. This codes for CASRRTSGSRETQYF. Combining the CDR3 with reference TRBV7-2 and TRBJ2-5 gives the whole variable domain GAGVSQSPSNKVTEKGKDVELRCDPISGHTALYWYRQSLGQGLEFLIYFQGNSAPDKSGLPSDRFSAERTGGSVSTLTIQRTQQEDSAVYLCASRRTSGSRETQYFGPGTRLLVL.